This T cell receptor beta chain comes out of a study of blood T cell repertoires in COVID-19. As for the study in general: Acute and convalescent COVID-19 samples came from the United States, Italy and Spain.

Seattle's enrolled individuals joined amid active infection and were then monitored longitudinally. Looked up from germline, CDR1 is SGHTA and CDR2 is FQGTGA. The CDR3 spans 21 residues. After removal of 5 bases from V and 0 bases from J, the junction contained 23 bases not matched to a gene. The authors' processing: Reference gene primer amplification yielded estimated nucleated cell counts. Generated by immunoSEQ multiplex PCR, the TCRdb table keeps only in-frame clones and is missing some. That table gives V, J and clone size, and the DNA gave D and trimming. The sample lists about 160,000 clones; 82% were seen once.

The receptor's source is a woman in her forties with COVID-19, enrolled during active disease. Specimen: peripheral blood. V and J are TRBV7-3 and TRBJ1-2; the match to TRBD1 covers 8 bases. The CDR3 DNA reads as TGTGCCAGCAGCCCAACGTCGGGCAGGGGGCTAAAGCGGCCGACTAACTATGGCTACACCTTC. Residues: CASSPTSGRGLKRPTNYGYTF.